These 11 T cell receptor beta chains share one sample of origin, sequenced in a study of blood T cell repertoires in COVID-19 (dated by TCRdb to the early 2020s). Libraries were made using the immunoSEQ multiplex PCR assay. As stored in TCRdb, this immuneACCESS dataset retains in-frame rearrangements with V and J assigned. A fraction of the clones does not appear; measured against another copy, unresolved V genes explain less than half of the discrepancy, and the remainder lacks a known reason. The sample has approximately 300,000 clones on record, roughly 90% of them singletons. Roughly 18% of the sample belongs to the ten largest clones. The sequenced sample was PBMCs or T cells enriched from blood (not recorded which). The receptors originated from a young woman who had recovered from COVID-19.

The gene calls are TRBV19 and TRBJ1-6; 9 positions match TRBD1. This CDR3 region has 13 residues. The germline CDR1 and CDR2 sequences are LNHDA and SQIVND (reference sequence). Losses at the gene ends were 8 bases for V and 10 bases for J; bases not matched to a gene: 6. CDR3 sequence: CASAGTGHSPLHF. The CDR3 nucleotides are TGTGCCAGTGCCGGGACAGGGCACTCACCCCTCCACTTT. Using reference TRBV19 and TRBJ1-6 for the parts outside the CDR3, the full variable domain is DGGITQSPKYLFRKEGQNVTLSCEQNLNHDAMYWYRQDPGQGLRLIYYSQIVNDFQKGDIAEGYSVSREKKESFPLTVTSAQKNPTAFYLCASAGTGHSPLHFGNGTRLTVT.

This clone was seen only once. The chain carries TRBV7-2 and TRBJ2-3; 9 nucleotides align to TRBD2. CDR3 length: 16 residues. V shed 3 bases and J 4 bases; nucleotides not matched to a gene: 8. Germline-derived CDR1 and CDR2 are SGHTA and FQGNSA. The CDR3: CASSFPPSGRSDTQYF. The CDR3 DNA is TGTGCCAGCAGCTTTCCCCCCAGCGGGAGGTCAGATACGCAGTATTTT.

The V call is TRBV29-1, the J call TRBJ1-4; D is perhaps TRBD1 (6 bases). Germline V lookup: CDR1 SQVTM, CDR2 ANQGSEA. The CDR3 runs 15 residues. Trimming left V 7 bases short and J 2 bases short, with 17 bases between. CDR3: CSAKQGQTTNEKLFF. For the CDR3, the DNA is TGCAGCGCCAAACAAGGACAGACTACTAATGAAAAACTGTTTTTT.

The chain is built from TRBV28 and TRBJ1-5, with 10 nucleotides matching TRBD1. This CDR3 is built from 15 residues. V lost 11 bases, J lost 6 bases, and 13 bases stayed unmatched. CDR1 is MDHEN, CDR2 SYDVKM, per germline. CDR3 bases: TGTGCCGGACGACCTCTAGGGACAGGGGTTCAGCCCCAGCATTTT. Its translation: CAGRPLGTGVQPQHF.

This chain joins TRBV5-5 and TRBJ1-3; maybe TRBD1 (5 bases). Looked up from germline, CDR1 is SGHKS and CDR2 is YYEKEE (reference sequence). This CDR3 has 12 amino acids. Trimming left V 4 bases short and J 8 bases short, with 10 bases between. In DNA form, the CDR3 reads TGTGCCAGCAGCACCCCGGGGGACACCATATATTTT. It encodes CASSTPGDTIYF.

The DNA for the CDR3 is TGCGCCAGCAGCTTGGGCCAAGGGACAGGGGCTGAAGCTTTCTTT. Translation gives CASSLGQGTGAEAFF. This chain uses TRBV5-1 with TRBJ1-1; 10 bases agree with TRBD1. Germline lookup yields CDR1 SGHRS and CDR2 YFSETQ. V lost 0 bases, J lost 6 bases, and 5 bases stayed unmatched. The CDR3 totals 15 residues.

The V and J genes are TRBV19 and TRBJ1-3; 9 bases are shared with TRBD1. The junction had 5 bases not matched to a gene; V was cut back by 6 bases and J by 2 bases. The CDR3 runs to 15 residues. In germline, CDR1 is LNHDA, CDR2 SQIVND (reference sequence). CDR3 region: CASRRDRVTGNTIYF. The CDR3 DNA sequence: TGTGCCAGTAGGAGGGACAGGGTAACTGGAAACACCATATATTTT.

The CDR3 sequence is CASSYVGEKLFF. The CDR3 DNA is TGTGCCAGCAGTTACGTGGGCGAAAAACTGTTTTTT. This chain joins TRBV6-6 and TRBJ1-4, with unresolved D. Trimming cost V 2 bases and J 8 bases, with 6 bases left between them. The CDR3 totals 12 residues. The germline gives CDR1 MNHNY, CDR2 SVGAGI (reference sequence).

This chain's CDR3 is CATSRTGEASSYEQYF. The CDR3 DNA reads TGTGCCACCAGCAGAACTGGAGAGGCCAGCTCCTACGAGCAGTACTTC. The chain is built from TRBV15 and TRBJ2-7; D call uncertain. Trimming cost V 2 bases and J 0 bases, with 14 bases left between them. CDR3 size: 16 residues. Germline CDR1 reads LNHNV; CDR2 reads YYDKDF (reference sequence). Based on the CDR3 plus reference TRBV15 and TRBJ2-7, the full variable domain is DAMVIQNPRYQVTQFGKPVTLSCSQTLNHNVMYWYQQKSSQAPKLLFHYYDKDFNNEADTPDNFQSRRPNTSFCFLDIRSPGLGDTAMYLCATSRTGEASSYEQYFGPGTRLTVT.

The V and J genes are TRBV3-1 (or the pseudogene TRBV3-2) and TRBJ2-4; 8 bases fit TRBD1. Germline V CDR1 and CDR2: LGHDT, YNNKEL (reference sequence). J was trimmed by 1 base and V by 0 bases; bases with no gene match: 11. The length of the CDR3 is 19 residues. The CDR3 region is CASSQDVPQGAWAKNIQYF. CDR3 DNA: TGTGCCAGCAGCCAAGACGTGCCTCAGGGGGCGTGGGCCAAAAACATTCAGTACTTC.

This clone was recorded only once. The chain couples TRBV5-5 to TRBJ1-6; TRBD1 aligns across 8 bases. The junction had 13 bases not matched to a gene; V was cut back by 4 bases and J by 10 bases. CDR1 is SGHKS, CDR2 YYEKEE, per germline (reference sequence). The CDR3 has 16 residues. The CDR3 is CASSHPGGSTTSPLHF. The DNA of the CDR3 is TGTGCCAGCAGCCACCCAGGGGGCAGCACTACCTCACCCCTCCACTTT.